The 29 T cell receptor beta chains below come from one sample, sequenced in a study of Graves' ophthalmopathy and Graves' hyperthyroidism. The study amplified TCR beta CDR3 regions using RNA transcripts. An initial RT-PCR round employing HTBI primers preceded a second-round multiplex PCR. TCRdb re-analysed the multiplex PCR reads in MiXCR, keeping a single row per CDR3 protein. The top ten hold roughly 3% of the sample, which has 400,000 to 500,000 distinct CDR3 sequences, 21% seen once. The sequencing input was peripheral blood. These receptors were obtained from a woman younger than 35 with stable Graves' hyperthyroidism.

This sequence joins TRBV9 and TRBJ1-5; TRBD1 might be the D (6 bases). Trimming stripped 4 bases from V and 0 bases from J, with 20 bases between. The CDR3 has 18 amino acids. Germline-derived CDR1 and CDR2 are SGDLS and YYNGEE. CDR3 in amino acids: CASSPRDGTLYSNQPQHF. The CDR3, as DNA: TGTGCCAGCAGCCCACGGGATGGGACATTATATAGCAATCAGCCCCAGCATTTT.

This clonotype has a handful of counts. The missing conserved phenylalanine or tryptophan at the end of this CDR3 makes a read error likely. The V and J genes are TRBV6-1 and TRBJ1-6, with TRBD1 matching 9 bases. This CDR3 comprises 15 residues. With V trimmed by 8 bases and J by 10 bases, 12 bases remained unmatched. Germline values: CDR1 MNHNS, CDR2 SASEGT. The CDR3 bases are TGTGCCAGCGGATCCGGGACAGGGACGACCTCACCCCTCCACTCT. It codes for CASGSGTGTTSPLHS.

CDR3 sequence reads: CASSYLRGRSGNQPQHF. Here the CDR3 DNA reads TGTGCCAGCAGTTACCTAAGGGGGAGAAGTGGCAATCAGCCCCAGCATTTT. The V and J genes are TRBV6-5 and TRBJ1-5; TRBD1 might be the D (6 bases). Germline-derived CDR1 and CDR2 are MNHEY and SVGAGI. The ends were cut back, 2 bases at V and 2 bases at J, with 16 bases in the middle. The CDR3 covers 17 residues.

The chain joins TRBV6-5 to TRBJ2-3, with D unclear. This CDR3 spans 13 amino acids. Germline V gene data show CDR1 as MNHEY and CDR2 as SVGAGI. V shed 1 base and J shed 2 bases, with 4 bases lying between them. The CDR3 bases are TGTGCCAGCAGTTACTTAACCACAGATACGCAGTATTTT. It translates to CASSYLTTDTQYF.

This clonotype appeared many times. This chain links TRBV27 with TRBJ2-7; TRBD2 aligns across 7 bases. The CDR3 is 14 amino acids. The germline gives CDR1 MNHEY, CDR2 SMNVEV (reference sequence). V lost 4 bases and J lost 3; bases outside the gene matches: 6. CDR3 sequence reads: CASSWTGGGYEQYF. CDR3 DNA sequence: TGTGCCAGCAGTTGGACTGGCGGGGGCTACGAGCAGTACTTC.

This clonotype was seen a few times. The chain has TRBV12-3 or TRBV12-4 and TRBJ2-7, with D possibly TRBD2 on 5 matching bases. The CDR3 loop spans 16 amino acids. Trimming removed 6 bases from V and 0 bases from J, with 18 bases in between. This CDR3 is CASSPTRRYDSYEQYF. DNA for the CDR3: TGTGCCAGCAGCCCGACTCGGAGGTACGACTCCTACGAGCAGTACTTC.

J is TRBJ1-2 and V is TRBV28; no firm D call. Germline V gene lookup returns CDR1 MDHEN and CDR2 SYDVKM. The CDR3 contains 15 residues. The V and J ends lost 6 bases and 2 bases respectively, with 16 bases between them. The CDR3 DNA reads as TGTGCCAGCAGCACATTAAGGGAACGAAACTATGGCTACACCTTC. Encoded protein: CASSTLRERNYGYTF.

The CDR3: CASSQGSAGAILYGYTF. The DNA of the CDR3 is TGCGCCAGCAGCCAAGGAAGTGCAGGGGCCATACTCTATGGCTACACCTTC. V usage is TRBV4-1 and J usage is TRBJ1-2, with a possible D match to TRBD1 (6 bases). The CDR3 extends over 17 amino acids. The germline V and J ends were trimmed by 1 base and 4 bases, with 19 bases remaining between them. Germline CDR1 and CDR2: MGHRA and YSYEKL.

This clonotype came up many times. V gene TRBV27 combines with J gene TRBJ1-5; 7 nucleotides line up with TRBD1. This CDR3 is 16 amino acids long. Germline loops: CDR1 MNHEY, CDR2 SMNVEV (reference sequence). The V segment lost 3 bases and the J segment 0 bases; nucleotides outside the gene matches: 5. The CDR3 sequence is CASSLKGAYSNQPQHF. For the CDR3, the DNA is TGTGCCAGCAGTTTGAAGGGGGCGTATAGCAATCAGCCCCAGCATTTT.

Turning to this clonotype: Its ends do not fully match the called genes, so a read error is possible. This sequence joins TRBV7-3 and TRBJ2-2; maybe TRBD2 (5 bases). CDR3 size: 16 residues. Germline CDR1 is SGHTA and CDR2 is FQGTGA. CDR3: CASNLKRGSFPGELFF. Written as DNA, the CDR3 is TGTGCCAGCAACTTAAAACGGGGTTCTTTTCCCGGGGAGCTGTTTTTT.

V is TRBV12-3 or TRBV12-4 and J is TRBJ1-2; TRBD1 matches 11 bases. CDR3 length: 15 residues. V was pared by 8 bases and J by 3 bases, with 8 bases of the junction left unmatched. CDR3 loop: CASRGPGQGDYGYTF. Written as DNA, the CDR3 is TGTGCCAGCCGTGGGCCGGGACAGGGGGACTATGGCTACACCTTC.

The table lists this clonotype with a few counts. The CDR3 sequence is CASSQTGMKGNTEAFF. The CDR3 coding sequence is TGCGCCAGCAGCCAGACAGGGATGAAAGGGAACACTGAAGCTTTCTTT. This rearrangement joins TRBV4-1 to TRBJ1-1, with 7 nucleotides matching TRBD1. CDR1 MGHRA and CDR2 YSYEKL come from the germline V gene. Losses at the gene ends were 3 bases for V and 1 base for J; bases not matched to a gene: 8. The CDR3 is 16 residues long.

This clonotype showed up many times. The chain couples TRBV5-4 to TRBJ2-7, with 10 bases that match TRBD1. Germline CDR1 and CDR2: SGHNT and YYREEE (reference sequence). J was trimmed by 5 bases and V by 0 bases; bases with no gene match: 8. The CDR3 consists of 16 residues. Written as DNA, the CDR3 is TGTGCCAGCAGCTTGGCCCCGGGACAGGGGTCTCACGAGCAGTACTTC. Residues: CASSLAPGQGSHEQYF.

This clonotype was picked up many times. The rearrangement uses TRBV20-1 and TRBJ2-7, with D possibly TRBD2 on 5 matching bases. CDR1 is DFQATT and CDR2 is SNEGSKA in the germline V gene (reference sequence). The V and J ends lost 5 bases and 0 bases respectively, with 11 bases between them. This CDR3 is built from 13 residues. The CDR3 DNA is TGCAGTGCTTTTGAGGGTAGCTCCTACGAGCAGTACTTC. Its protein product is CSAFEGSSYEQYF.

The CDR3 nucleotides read TGTGCCAGCAGTTACCCAAACTCGGGGAGTGCTGGAAACACCATATATTTT. This gives the protein CASSYPNSGSAGNTIYF. The chain recombines TRBV6-5 with TRBJ1-3, with D hard to call. The germline CDR1 and CDR2 sequences are MNHEY and SVGAGI. V lost 2 bases and J lost 2, with 16 bases in between. The CDR3 runs to 17 residues.

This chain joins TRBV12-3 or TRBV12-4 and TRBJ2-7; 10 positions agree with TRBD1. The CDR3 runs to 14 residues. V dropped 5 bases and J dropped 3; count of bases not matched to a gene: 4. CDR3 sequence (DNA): TGTGCCAGCAGTGTGACAGGGGGCTACTACGAGCAGTACTTC. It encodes CASSVTGGYYEQYF.

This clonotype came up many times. The CDR3 sequence is CASSVLPAEQYF. The CDR3 bases are TGTGCCAGCAGTGTACTTCCGGCCGAGCAGTACTTC. The genes are TRBV2 and TRBJ2-7; D not resolved. Deletions cut 4 bases from V and 6 bases from J, with 10 bases between. Per germline, CDR1 SNHLY and CDR2 FYNNEI. The CDR3 runs 12 residues. The full variable domain, rest sourced from reference TRBV2 and TRBJ2-7, is EPEVTQTPSHQVTQMGQEVILRCVPISNHLYFYWYRQILGQKVEFLVSFYNNEISEKSEIFDDQFSVERPDGSNFTLKIRSTKLEDSAMYFCASSVLPAEQYFGPGTRLTVT.

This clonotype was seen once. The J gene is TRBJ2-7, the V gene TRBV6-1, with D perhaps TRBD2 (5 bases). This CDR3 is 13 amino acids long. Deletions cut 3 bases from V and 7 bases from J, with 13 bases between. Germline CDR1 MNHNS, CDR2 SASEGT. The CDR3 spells CASSDMTSGEQYF. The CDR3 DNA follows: TGTGCCAGCAGTGACATGACGTCGGGGGAGCAGTACTTC.

Written as DNA, the CDR3 is TGTGCCAGCAGTTACTCCACAGGGGTAGCCAAAAACATTCAGTACTTC. Translating it yields CASSYSTGVAKNIQYF. The V call is TRBV6-5, the J call TRBJ2-4; 7 bases fit TRBD1. The CDR3 is 16 amino acids. The germline CDR1 and CDR2 sequences are MNHEY and SVGAGI. Germline trimming cut 0 bases from V and 0 bases from J; bases unmatched to any gene: 2.

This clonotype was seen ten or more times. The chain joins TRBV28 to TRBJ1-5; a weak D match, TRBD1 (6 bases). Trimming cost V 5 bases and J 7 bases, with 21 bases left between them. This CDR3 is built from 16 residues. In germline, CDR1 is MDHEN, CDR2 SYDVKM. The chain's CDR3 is CASSPLLGRGDQPQHF. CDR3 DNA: TGTGCCAGCAGTCCCCTCTTGGGCAGGGGAGACCAGCCCCAGCATTTT.

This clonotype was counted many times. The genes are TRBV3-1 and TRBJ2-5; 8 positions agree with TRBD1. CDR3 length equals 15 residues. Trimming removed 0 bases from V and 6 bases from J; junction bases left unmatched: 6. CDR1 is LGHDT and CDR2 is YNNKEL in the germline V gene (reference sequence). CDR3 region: CASSQDLGTGKTQYF. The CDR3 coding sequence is TGTGCCAGCAGCCAAGATTTAGGGACAGGAAAGACCCAGTACTTC.

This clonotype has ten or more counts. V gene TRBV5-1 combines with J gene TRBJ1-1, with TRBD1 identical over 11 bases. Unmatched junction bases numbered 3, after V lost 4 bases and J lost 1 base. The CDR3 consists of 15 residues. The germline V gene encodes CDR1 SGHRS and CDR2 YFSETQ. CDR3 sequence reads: CASSNGQGANTEAFF. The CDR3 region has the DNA TGCGCCAGCAGCAATGGACAGGGGGCGAACACTGAAGCTTTCTTT.

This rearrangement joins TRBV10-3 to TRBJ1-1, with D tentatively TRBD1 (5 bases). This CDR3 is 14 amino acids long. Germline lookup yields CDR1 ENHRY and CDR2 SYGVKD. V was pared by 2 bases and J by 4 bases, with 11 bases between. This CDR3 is CAISELGRGTEAFF. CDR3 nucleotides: TGTGCCATCAGTGAGCTCGGTAGGGGCACTGAAGCTTTCTTT.

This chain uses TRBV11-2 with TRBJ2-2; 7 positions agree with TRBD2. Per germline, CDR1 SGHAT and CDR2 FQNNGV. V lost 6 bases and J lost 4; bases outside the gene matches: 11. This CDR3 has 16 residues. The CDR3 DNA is TGTGCCAGCAGGGCTTGGGAGGGAAAGTCCACCGGGGAGCTGTTTTTT. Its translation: CASRAWEGKSTGELFF. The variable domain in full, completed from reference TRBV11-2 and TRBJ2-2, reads EAGVAQSPRYKIIEKRQSVAFWCNPISGHATLYWYQQILGQGPKLLIQFQNNGVVDDSQLPKDRFSAERLKGVDSTLKIQPAKLEDSAVYLCASRAWEGKSTGELFFGEGSRLTVL.

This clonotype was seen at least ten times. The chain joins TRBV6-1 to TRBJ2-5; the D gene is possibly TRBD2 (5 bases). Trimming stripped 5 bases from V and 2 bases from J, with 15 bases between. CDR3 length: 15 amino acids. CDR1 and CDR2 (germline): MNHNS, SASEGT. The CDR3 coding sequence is TGTGCCAGCAGTCTTACTACTACTAGACAAGAGACCCAGTACTTC. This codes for CASSLTTTRQETQYF.

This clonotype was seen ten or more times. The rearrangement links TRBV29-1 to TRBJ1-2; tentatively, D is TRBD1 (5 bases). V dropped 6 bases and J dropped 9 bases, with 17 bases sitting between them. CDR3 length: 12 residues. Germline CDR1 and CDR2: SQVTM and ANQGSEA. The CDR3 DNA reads TGCAGCGTCTCCAAGGTGCAGGGAAGCTACACCTTC. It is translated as CSVSKVQGSYTF.

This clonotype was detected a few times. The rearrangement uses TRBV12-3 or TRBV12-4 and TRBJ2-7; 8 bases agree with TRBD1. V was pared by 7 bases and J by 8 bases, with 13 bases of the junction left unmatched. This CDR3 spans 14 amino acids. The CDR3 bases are TGTGCCAGCACTACCGGACAGGGCGAGGGGAAGCAGTACTTC. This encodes CASTTGQGEGKQYF.

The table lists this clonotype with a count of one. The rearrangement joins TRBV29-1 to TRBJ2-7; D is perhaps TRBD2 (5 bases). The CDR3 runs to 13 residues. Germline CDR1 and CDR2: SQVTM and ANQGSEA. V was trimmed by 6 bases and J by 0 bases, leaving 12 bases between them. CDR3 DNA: TGCAGCGTGGGGTCACTAGTCTCCTACGAGCAGTACTTC. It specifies CSVGSLVSYEQYF.

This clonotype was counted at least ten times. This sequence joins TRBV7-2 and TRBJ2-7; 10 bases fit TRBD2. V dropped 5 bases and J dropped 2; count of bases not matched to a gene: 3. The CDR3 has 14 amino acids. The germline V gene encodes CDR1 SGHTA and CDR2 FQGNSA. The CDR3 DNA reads TGTGCCAGCAGCAGGGGGACTAGCGCCTACGAGCAGTACTTC. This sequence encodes CASSRGTSAYEQYF.